This T cell receptor beta chain was found in a study of T-cell reconstitution after alpha-beta-depleted transplantation in children. The study, taken as a whole, reports: Reportedly, alpha-beta T cells present about two months post-transplant originated from several hundred expanded clones of graft origin. Diversity and T-cell counts at one year after transplant derived mostly from new T cells.

Researchers prepared the TCRbeta library using unique molecular identifiers, the study reports. TCRdb re-called the PCR reads with MiXCR, one entry per CDR3 protein. The sample lists tens of thousands of distinct CDR3 sequences, roughly 14% occurring once. Worth noting for this clonotype: Its antigen is currently unknown. It is unclear where the CDR3 begins or ends on the DNA, so no DNA is shown, and the CDR3 is as TCRdb lists it.

With termini counted, the CDR3 has 13 amino acids. The clonotype comes from a male patient aged 2-9 years who had a stem cell transplant for acute lymphoblastic leukemia, so the T cells may come from the graft donor. Sequenced material: PBMCs, mostly from graft donor cells, taken 180 days after TCRalphabeta/CD19-depleted stem cell transplant. The chain carries TRBV7-5 and TRBJ1-6; the D segment call TRBD1 is taken from the table without a DNA check. TRBV7-5 is given as a pseudogene. The CDR3 sequence is CISVPEALGQCCW.